This T cell receptor beta chain emerged from a study of OX40 agonist ivuxolimab in advanced cancers. The protocol was immunoSEQ multiplex PCR, while the TCRdb copy is restricted to in-frame clones and leaves out a portion. In the table there are roughly 48,000 clones, 70% to 90% of which are singletons. CDR3 size: 17 residues. Looked up from germline, CDR1 is MGHRA and CDR2 is YSYEKL. The trim removed 0 bases at V and 1 base at J, leaving 4 bases unmatched. The receptor's source is an adult with an advanced solid tumor such as melanoma, head and neck, liver or kidney cancer. The rearrangement links TRBV4-1 to TRBJ2-2; 8 bases are shared with TRBD1. The sequencing used CD4+ or CD8+ T cells sorted from blood, collected in a trial of the OX40 agonist ivuxolimab. CDR3 in amino acids: CASSQDRQGRNTGELFF. Written as DNA, the CDR3 is TGCGCCAGCAGCCAAGATCGACAGGGGCGGAACACCGGGGAGCTGTTTTTT.